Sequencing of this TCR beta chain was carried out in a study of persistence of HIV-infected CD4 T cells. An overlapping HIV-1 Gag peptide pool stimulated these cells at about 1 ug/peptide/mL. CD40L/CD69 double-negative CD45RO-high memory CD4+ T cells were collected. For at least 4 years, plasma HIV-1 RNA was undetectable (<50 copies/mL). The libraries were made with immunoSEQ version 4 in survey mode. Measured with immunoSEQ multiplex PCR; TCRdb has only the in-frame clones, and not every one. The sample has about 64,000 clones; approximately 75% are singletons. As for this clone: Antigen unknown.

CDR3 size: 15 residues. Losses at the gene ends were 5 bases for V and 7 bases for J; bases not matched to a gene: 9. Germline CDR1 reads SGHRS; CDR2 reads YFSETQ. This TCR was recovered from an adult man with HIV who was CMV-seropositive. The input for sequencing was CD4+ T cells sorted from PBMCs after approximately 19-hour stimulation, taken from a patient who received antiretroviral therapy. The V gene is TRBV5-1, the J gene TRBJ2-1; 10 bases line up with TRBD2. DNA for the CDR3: TGCGCCAGCAGGCAAGCGGGGGGGCCGGGAAATGAGCAGTTCTTC. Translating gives CASRQAGGPGNEQFF.